This T cell receptor beta chain comes out of a study of OX40 agonist ivuxolimab in advanced cancers. Sequenced by immunoSEQ multiplex PCR; TCRdb stores in-frame clones only, minus some. The table includes about 98,000 clones, roughly 89% detected once. CDR1 SGHAT and CDR2 FQNNGV come from the germline V gene. This CDR3 region has 14 residues. V was clipped by 4 bases and J by 5 bases; unmatched bases: 5. Sample: CD4+ or CD8+ T cells sorted from blood, taken in a trial of the OX40 agonist ivuxolimab. The origin of this receptor is an adult with an advanced solid tumor such as melanoma, head and neck, liver or kidney cancer. The genes are TRBV11-2 and TRBJ2-5, with 9 bases identical to TRBD2. Here the CDR3 DNA reads TGTGCCAGCAGCTCGACTAGCGGAAGCGAGACCCAGTACTTC. Encoded protein: CASSSTSGSETQYF.